A selection of T cell receptor beta chains follows, all from one sample in a study of shared clonotypes between healthy human individuals. This table comes from immunoSEQ multiplex PCR, and its TCRdb copy is limited to in-frame clones, with some not included. The sample holds approximately 2,200,000 clones, more than 85% seen once. Sequenced material: naive CD8+ T cells from PBMCs. The source is a young man in good health. Some clones in this sample may be carry-over from other donors' samples. The CDR3 runs from the conserved cysteine through the conserved F or W. The D gene is left open where the match is weak.

D | V | CDR3
. | TRBV13 | CASSLQGDEQFF
TRBD2 | TRBV7-6 | CASSDRTSGYTGELFF
TRBD2 | TRBV6-5 | CASFSGRFDNEQFF
. | TRBV7-9 | CASSNPLSTEAFF
TRBD2 | TRBV9 | CASSVGGSGVYEQYF
. | TRBV4-1 | CASSQGASGANVLTF
. | TRBV2 | CATLPADSTSYNEQFF
. | TRBV5-5 | CASSRDAASTDTQYF
. | TRBV18 | CASSRGGYEQPQHF
. | TRBV29-1 | CSVDQGRSTGELFF
. | TRBV28 | CASSTGPLGYEQYF
. | TRBV28 | CASSPPKTYITEAFF
TRBD2 | TRBV11-2 | CASSLAGGSSYEQYF
. | TRBV7-9 | CASTGTRGTLSYEQYF
. | TRBV4-1 | CASSQANPANEQFF
. | TRBV14 | CASSHETKGVETQYF
. | TRBV19 | CASSQGPFTGELFF
TRBD1 | TRBV27 | CASSHSPGTGRYNEQFF
TRBD2 | TRBV2 | CASSTTSGYNTDTQYF
. | TRBV21-1 | CASSQVIHRGHQNEKLFF
. | TRBV7-9 | CASRSKDRTANYGYTF
TRBD2 | TRBV5-1 | CASSAGTVRLAEETQYF
. | TRBV28 | CATSARVGGRFQFF
. | TRBV29-1 | CSVRLGGMGLTKNIQYF
. | TRBV7-2 | CASSLGSGLADEQYF
TRBD2 | TRBV6-1 | CASRPGLFRYEQYF
. | TRBV30 | CAWSLQGGIQYF
TRBD1 | TRBV10-2 | CASRDREKNTEAFF
. | TRBV6-6 | CASRDSGANVLTF
. | TRBV28 | CASSLDIRLNTEAFF
TRBD1 | TRBV9 | CASSPNRGLSYNEQFF